This TCR beta chain originates from a study of tumor-infiltrating lymphocytes in primary liver carcinoma. Study-wide context: Among the tumors, stages were T1-T3 N0M0 and sizes roughly 4.2 to 11 cm. Yields of productive TCRbeta reads ranged from roughly 3.5 to 7.13 million per sample and were similar across tissue types. General study findings and limits: The study found tumor-adjacent and tumor-blood pairs overlapped less than tumor region pairs. Blood trailed tumors significantly in top-250-clone fraction (p = 0.039).

The germline CDR1 and CDR2 sequences are MDHEN and SYDVKM. The CDR3 contains 14 residues. V was cut by 3 bases and J by 7 bases, with 13 bases left in between. RNA and DNA were co-extracted from about 20-30 mg of unsorted bulk tissue. A primer matching the constant region was used to make TCR beta cDNA from 500 to 650 ng of total RNA. Slightly modified ARM-PCR served as the procedure for the TCR beta libraries. These libraries came from three rounds of nested multiplex PCR. The study ran its first two PCR rounds for around 10 cycles each, using TRBV1-TRBV30 forward primers and a C-beta reverse primer. TCRdb re-derived calls from the multiplex PCR reads in MiXCR, one entry per CDR3 protein. Among approximately 45,000 distinct CDR3 sequences, about three quarters were seen once, and the ten largest hold over 15%. Details on this clonotype: Its target is unknown.

Material for sequencing was liver tumor tissue from sampling region 2. Described subset: tumor region T2, inferior pole. The rearrangement uses TRBV28 and TRBJ1-3; D is undetermined. The TCR sequence derives from a man in his forties with primary liver carcinoma and hepatitis B virus infection. The CDR3 nucleotides read TGTGCCAGCAGTTTGGTCGGCTATGGGAACACCATATATTTT. Amino acids: CASSLVGYGNTIYF.